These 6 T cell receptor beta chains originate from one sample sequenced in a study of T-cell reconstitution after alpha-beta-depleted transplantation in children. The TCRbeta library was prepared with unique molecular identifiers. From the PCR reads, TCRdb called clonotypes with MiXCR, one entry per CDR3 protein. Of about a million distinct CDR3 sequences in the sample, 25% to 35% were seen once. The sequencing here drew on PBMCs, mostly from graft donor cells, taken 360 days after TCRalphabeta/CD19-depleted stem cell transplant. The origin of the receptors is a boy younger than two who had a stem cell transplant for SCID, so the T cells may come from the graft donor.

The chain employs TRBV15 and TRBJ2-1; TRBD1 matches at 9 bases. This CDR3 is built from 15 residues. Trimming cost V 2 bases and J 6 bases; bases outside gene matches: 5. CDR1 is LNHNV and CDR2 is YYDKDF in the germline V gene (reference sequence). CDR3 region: CATSRWGTGSNEQFF. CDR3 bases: TGTGCCACCAGCAGATGGGGGACAGGGAGCAATGAGCAGTTCTTC.

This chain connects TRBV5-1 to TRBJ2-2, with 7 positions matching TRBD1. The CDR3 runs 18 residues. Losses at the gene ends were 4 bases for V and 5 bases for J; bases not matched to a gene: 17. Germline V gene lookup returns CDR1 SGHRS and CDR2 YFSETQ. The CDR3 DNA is TGCGCCAGCAGCCCAAGTGACAGGGAACTCCCCTCGACCGGGGAGCTGTTTTTT. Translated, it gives CASSPSDRELPSTGELFF.

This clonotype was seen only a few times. CDR3 in DNA: TGTGCCAGCAGCCCTTTCAAATCCTACGAGCAGTACTTC. It is translated as CASSPFKSYEQYF. This chain joins TRBV7-2 and TRBJ2-7, with D hard to call. Germline V gives CDR1 SGHTA, CDR2 FQGNSA. Trimming took 5 bases from V and 1 from J, leaving 9 bases between them. This CDR3 comprises 13 residues.

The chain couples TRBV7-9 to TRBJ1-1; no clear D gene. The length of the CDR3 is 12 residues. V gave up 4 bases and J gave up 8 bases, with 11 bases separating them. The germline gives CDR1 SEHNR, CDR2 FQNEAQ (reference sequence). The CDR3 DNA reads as TGTGCCAGCAGCTCCTCGCGGGCAGAAGCTTTCTTT. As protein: CASSSSRAEAFF. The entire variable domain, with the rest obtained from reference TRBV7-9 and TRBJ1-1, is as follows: DTGVSQNPRHKITKRGQNVTFRCDPISEHNRLYWYRQTLGQGPEFLTYFQNEAQLEKSRLLSDRFSAERPKGSFSTLEIQRTEQGDSAMYLCASSSSRAEAFFGQGTRLTVV.

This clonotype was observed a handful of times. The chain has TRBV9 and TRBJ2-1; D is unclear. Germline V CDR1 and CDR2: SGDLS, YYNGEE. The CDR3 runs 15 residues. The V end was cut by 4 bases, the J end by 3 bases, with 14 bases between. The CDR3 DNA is TGTGCCAGCAGCCCAAAGACCACAGTCTACAATGAGCAGTTCTTC. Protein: CASSPKTTVYNEQFF.

For the CDR3, the DNA is TGCAGTGCTCGGGGGGTCTACGAGCAGTACTTC. It encodes CSARGVYEQYF. The rearrangement uses TRBV20-1 and TRBJ2-7; 7 bases match TRBD2. Per the germline V gene, CDR1 is DFQATT and CDR2 is SNEGSKA (reference sequence). This CDR3 has 11 residues. The V segment lost 5 bases and the J segment 3 bases; nucleotides outside the gene matches: 1.